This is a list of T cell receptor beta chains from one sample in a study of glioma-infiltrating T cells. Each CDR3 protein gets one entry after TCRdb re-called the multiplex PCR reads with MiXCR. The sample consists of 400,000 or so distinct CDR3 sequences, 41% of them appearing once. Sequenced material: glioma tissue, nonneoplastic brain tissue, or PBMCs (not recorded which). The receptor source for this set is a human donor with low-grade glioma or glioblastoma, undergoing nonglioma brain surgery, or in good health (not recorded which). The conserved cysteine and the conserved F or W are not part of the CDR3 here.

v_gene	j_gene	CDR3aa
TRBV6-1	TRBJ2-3	ASSLDSYTDTQY
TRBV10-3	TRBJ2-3	AISAVWGTDTQY
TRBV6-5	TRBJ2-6	ASSQCYSGANVLT
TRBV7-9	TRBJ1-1	ASLNWDGHEAF
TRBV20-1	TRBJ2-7	SAWDSYEQY
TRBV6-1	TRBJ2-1	ASKLGLALNNEQF
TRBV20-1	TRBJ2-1	SARSSPLSGRWSEQF
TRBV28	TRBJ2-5	ATFTRETQY
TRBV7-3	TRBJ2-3	ASSLSLGTQY
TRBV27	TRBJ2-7	ASSHGLTYEQY
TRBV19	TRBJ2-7	ASGAGGAYEQY
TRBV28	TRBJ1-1	ASRMTGPLAEAF
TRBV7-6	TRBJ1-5	ASSPGQGTSQPQH
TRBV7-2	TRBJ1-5	ASTLGNQPQH
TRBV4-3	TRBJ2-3	ASSPGGPAQY
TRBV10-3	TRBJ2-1	AISESTAGAAYNEQF
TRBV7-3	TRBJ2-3	ASSLGLAGGVLDTQY
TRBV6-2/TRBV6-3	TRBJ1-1	ASSYWDDDTEAF
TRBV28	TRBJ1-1	ASTQPGRWTEAF
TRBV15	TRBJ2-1	ATRSGLAGVEQF
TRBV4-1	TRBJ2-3	ARSQPVIADTQY
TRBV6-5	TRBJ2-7	ASSYTGQVKAYEQY
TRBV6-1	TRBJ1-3	ASSPTGTGVGNTIY
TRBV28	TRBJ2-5	ASSLEGFETQY
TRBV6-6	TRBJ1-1	ASSWRRDPRAEAF
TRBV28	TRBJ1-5	ASRPLGRGSNQPQH
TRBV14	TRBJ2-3	ASSQRRGTRTDTQY